This note documents a single T cell receptor (beta chain) sequence. The authors ran the assay at deep level. Each cell subset's genomic DNA was divided evenly among several immunoSEQ plates. Sequencing of unsorted PBMC DNA was carried out using ten immunoSEQ deep assay plates. Authors' methods: Filtering differed for immunoSEQ, which gave only junction sequences without quality scores. Measured with immunoSEQ multiplex PCR; TCRdb has only the in-frame clones, and not every one. V, J and clone size derive from that table, while D and trimming were established from the DNA sequence. The sample contains fewer than 500,000 clones, about 79% of which appear only once. The data were taken from a study of shared clonotypes between healthy human individuals. CDR1 and CDR2 from the germline V gene are SGHTA and FQGTGA. This CDR3 has 14 residues. The ends were cut back, 3 bases at V and 14 bases at J, with 20 bases in the middle.

This sequence was found in a middle-aged woman in good health. Some clones in this sample may be carry-over from other donors' samples. Sequencing input: PBMCs. The chain carries TRBV7-3 and TRBJ2-1; D is perhaps TRBD1 or TRBD2 (6 bases each). The CDR3 protein is CASSLEGGEFRKFF. The CDR3 DNA reads TGTGCCAGCAGCTTGGAGGGGGGCGAGTTTAGAAAGTTCTTC.